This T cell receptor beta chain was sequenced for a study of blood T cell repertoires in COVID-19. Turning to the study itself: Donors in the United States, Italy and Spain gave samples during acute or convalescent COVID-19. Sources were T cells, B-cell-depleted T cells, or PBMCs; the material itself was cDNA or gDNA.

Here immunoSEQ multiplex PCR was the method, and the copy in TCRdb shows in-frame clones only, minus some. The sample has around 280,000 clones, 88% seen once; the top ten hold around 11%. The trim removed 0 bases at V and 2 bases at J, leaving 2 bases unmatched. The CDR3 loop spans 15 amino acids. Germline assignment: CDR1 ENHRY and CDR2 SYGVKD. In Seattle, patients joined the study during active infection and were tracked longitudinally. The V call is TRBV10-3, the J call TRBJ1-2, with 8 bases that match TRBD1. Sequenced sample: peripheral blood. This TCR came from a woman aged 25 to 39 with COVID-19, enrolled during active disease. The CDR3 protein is CAISESDRGNYGYTF. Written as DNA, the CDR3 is TGTGCCATCAGTGAGTCTGACAGGGGAAACTATGGCTACACCTTC.